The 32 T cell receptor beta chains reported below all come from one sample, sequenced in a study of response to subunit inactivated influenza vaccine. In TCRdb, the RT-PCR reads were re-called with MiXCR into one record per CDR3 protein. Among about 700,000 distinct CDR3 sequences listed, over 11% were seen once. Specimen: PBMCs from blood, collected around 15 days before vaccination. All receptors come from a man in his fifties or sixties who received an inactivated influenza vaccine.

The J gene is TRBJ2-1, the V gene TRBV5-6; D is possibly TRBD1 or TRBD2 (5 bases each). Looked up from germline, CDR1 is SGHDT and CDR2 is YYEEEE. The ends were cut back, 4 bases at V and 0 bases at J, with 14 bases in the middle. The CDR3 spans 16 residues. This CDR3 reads CASSPLWGSSYNEQFF. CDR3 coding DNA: TGTGCCAGCAGCCCATTATGGGGGAGCTCCTACAATGAGCAGTTCTTC.

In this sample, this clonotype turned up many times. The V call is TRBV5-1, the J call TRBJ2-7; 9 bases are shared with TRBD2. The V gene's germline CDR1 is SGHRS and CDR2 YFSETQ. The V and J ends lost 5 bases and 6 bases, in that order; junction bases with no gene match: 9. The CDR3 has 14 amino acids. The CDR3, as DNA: TGCGCCAGCAGAAAGCGGGGGGCTTCCGGCGAGCAGTACTTC. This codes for CASRKRGASGEQYF. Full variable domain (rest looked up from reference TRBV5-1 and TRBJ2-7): KAGVTQTPRYLIKTRGQQVTLSCSPISGHRSVSWYQQTPGQGLQFLFEYFSETQRNKGNFPGRFSGRQFSNSRSEMNVSTLELGDSALYLCASRKRGASGEQYFGPGTRLTVT.

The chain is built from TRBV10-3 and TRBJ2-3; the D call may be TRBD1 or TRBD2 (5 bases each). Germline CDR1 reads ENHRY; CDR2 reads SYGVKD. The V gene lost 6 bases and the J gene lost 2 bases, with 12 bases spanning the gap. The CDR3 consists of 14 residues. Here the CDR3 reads CAIRGESITDTQYF. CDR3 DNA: TGTGCCATCAGGGGGGAATCCATCACAGATACGCAGTATTTT.

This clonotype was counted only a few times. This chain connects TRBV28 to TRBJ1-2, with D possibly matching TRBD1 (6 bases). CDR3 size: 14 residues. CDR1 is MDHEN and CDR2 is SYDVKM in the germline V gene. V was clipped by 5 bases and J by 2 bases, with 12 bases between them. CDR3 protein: CASSRDTTNYGYTF. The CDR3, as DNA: TGTGCCAGCAGTCGGGACACCACCAACTATGGCTACACCTTC.

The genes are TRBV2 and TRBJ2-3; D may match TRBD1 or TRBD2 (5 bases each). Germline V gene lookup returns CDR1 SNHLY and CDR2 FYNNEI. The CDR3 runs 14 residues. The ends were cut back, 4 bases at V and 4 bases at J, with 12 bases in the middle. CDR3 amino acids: CASSGTLGADTQYF. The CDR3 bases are TGTGCCAGCAGTGGGACACTAGGGGCAGATACGCAGTATTTT.

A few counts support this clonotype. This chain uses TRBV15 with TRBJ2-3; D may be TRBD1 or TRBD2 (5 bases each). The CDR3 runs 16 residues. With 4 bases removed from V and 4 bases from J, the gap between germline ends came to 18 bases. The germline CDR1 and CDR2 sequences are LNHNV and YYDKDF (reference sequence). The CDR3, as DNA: TGTGCCACCAGCAACGTTCCGGGACCCTACCCAGATACGCAGTATTTT. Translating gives CATSNVPGPYPDTQYF.

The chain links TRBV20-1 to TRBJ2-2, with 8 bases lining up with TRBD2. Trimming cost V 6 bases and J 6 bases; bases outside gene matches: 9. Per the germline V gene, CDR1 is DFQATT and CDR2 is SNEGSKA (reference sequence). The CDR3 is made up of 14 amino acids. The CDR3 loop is CSALAAGVPGELFF. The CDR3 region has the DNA TGCAGTGCCCTCGCAGCGGGAGTACCCGGGGAGCTGTTTTTT.

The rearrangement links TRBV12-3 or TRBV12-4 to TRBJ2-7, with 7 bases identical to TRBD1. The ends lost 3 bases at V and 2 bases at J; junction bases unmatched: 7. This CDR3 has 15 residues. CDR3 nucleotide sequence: TGTGCCAGCAGTTTCTCGCTGACAGGGACCTACGAGCAGTACTTC. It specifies CASSFSLTGTYEQYF.

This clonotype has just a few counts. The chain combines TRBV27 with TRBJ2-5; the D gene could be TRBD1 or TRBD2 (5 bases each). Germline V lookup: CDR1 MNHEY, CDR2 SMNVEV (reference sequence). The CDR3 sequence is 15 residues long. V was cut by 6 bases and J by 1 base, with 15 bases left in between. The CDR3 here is CASSPLRGVQETQYF. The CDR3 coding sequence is TGTGCCAGCAGCCCCCTTCGAGGGGTCCAAGAGACCCAGTACTTC.

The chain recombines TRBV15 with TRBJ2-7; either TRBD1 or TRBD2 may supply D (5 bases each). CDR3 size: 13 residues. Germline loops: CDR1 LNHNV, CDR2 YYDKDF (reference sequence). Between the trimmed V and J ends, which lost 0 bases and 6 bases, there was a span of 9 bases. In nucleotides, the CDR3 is TGTGCCACCAGCAGAGATTTTGGGGGCGAGCAGTACTTC. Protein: CATSRDFGGEQYF.

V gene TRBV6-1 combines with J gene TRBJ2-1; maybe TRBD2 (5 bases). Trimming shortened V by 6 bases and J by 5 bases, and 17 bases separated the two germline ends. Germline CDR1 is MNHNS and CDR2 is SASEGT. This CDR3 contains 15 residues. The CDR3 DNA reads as TGTGCCAGCAGAACCGGACGTACACTAGACAATGAGCAGTTCTTC. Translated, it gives CASRTGRTLDNEQFF.

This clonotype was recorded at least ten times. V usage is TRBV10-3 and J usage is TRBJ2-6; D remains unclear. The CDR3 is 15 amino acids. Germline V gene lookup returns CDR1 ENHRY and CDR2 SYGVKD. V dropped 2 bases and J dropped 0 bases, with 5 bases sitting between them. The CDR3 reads CAISEPNSGANVLTF. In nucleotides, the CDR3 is TGTGCCATCAGTGAGCCAAACTCTGGGGCCAACGTCCTGACTTTC.

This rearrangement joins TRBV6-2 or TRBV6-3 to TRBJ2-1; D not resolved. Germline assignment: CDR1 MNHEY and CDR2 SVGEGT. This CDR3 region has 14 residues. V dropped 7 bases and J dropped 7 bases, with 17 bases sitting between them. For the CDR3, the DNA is TGTGCCAGCACTCTCCCTATTTTGGGTAATGAGCAGTTCTTC. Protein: CASTLPILGNEQFF.

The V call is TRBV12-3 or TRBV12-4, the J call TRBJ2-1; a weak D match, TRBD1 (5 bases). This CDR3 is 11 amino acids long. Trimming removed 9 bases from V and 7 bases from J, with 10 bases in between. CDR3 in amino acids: CARSQGNEQFF. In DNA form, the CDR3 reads TGTGCCAGAAGTCAGGGTAATGAGCAGTTCTTC.

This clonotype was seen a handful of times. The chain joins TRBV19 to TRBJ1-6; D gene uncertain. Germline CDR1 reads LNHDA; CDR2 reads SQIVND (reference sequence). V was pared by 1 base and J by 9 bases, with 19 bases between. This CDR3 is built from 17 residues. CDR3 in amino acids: CASSIVAAYSSASPLHF. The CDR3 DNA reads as TGTGCCAGTAGTATAGTCGCAGCCTATTCAAGCGCTTCACCCCTCCACTTT.

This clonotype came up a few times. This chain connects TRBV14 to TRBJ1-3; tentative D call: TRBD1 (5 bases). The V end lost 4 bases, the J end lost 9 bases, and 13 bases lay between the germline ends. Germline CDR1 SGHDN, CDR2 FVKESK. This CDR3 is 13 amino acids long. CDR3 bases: TGTGCCAGCAGCCCGGGACCCGCCGGCACCATATATTTT. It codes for CASSPGPAGTIYF.

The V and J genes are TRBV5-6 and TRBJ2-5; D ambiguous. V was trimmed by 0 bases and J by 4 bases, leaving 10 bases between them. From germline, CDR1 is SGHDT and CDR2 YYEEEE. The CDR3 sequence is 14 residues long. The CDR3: CASSLAGFGETQYF. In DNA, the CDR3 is TGTGCCAGCAGCTTGGCCGGGTTTGGAGAGACCCAGTACTTC.

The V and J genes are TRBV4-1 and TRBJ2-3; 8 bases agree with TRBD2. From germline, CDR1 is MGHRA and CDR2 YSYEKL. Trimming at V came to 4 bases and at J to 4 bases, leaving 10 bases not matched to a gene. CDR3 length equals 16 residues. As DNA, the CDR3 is TGCGCCAGCAGCCCACGCTTCGGGGGGGCGGCAGATACGCAGTATTTT. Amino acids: CASSPRFGGAADTQYF.

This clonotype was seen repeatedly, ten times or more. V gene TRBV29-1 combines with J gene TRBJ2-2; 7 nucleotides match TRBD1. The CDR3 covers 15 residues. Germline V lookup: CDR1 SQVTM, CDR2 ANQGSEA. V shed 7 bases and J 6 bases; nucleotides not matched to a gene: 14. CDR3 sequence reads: CSGLRKAGGSGELFF. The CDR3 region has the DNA TGCAGCGGGCTGAGGAAGGCAGGGGGTTCCGGGGAGCTGTTTTTT.

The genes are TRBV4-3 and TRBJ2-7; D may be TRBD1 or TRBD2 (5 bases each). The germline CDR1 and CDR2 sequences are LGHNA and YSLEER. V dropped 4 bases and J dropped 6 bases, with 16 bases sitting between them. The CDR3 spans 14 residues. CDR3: CASSLGAQAVEQYF. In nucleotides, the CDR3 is TGCGCCAGCAGCCTCGGGGCCCAGGCGGTCGAGCAGTACTTC.

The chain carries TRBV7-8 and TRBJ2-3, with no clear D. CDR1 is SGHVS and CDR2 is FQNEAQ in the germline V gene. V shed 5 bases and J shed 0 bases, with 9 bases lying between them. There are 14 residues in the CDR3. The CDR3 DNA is TGTGCCAGCAGCCCGTATACTAGCACAGATACGCAGTATTTT. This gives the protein CASSPYTSTDTQYF. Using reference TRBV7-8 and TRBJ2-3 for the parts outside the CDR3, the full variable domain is GAGVSQSPRYKVAKRGQDVALRCDPISGHVSLFWYQQALGQGPEFLTYFQNEAQLDKSGLPSDRFFAERPEGSVSTLKIQRTQQEDSAVYLCASSPYTSTDTQYFGPGTRLTVL.

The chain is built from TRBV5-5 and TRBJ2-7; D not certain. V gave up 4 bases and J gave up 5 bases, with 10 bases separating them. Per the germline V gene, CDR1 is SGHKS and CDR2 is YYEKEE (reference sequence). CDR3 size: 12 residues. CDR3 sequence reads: CASSGLVNEQYF. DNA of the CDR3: TGTGCCAGCAGCGGCTTAGTGAACGAGCAGTACTTC. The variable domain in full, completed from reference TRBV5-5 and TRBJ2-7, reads DAGVTQSPTHLIKTRGQQVTLRCSPISGHKSVSWYQQVLGQGPQFIFQYYEKEERGRGNFPDRFSARQFPNYSSELNVNALLLGDSALYLCASSGLVNEQYFGPGTRLTVT.

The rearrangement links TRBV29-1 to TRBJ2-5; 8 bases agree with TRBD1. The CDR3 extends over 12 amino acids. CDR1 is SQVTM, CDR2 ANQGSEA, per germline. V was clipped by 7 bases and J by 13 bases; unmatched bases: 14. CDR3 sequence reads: CSAGTGPSPLYF. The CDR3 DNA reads TGCAGCGCAGGGACAGGCCCGTCCCCGTTGTACTTC.

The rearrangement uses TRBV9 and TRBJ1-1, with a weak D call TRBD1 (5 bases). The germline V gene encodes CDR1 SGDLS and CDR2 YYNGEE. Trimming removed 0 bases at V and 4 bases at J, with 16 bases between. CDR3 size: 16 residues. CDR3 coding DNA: TGTGCCAGCAGCGTAGCCAGGGCGGGAGTCGTCACTGAAGCTTTCTTT. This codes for CASSVARAGVVTEAFF.

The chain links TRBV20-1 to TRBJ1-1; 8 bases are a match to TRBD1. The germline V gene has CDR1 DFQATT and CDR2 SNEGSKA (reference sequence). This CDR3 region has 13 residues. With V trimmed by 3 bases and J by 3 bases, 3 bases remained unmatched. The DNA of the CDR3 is TGCAGTGCTAGCTACAGGGGGGACACTGAAGCTTTCTTT. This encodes CSASYRGDTEAFF.

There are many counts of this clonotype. CDR3 bases: TGTGCCATCAGTGAGTCAAAGACTAGCGGGAGTTTCGCAGATACGCAGTATTTT. Its protein is CAISESKTSGSFADTQYF. V and J are TRBV10-3 and TRBJ2-3; TRBD2 matches at 12 bases. The CDR3 spans 18 residues. With V trimmed by 0 bases and J by 4 bases, 8 bases remained unmatched. Germline CDR1 reads ENHRY; CDR2 reads SYGVKD.

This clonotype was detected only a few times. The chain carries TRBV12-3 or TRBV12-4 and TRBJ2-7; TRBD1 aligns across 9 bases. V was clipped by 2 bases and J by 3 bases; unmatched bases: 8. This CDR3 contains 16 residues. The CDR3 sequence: CASSLLGQGIVYEQYF. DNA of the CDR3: TGTGCCAGCAGTTTATTGGGACAGGGAATAGTCTACGAGCAGTACTTC.

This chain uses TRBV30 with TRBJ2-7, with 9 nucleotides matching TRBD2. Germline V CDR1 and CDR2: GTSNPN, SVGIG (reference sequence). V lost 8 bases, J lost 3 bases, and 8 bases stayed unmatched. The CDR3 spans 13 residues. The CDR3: CAVNSGGVYEQYF. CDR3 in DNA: TGTGCCGTAAATAGCGGGGGCGTCTACGAGCAGTACTTC.

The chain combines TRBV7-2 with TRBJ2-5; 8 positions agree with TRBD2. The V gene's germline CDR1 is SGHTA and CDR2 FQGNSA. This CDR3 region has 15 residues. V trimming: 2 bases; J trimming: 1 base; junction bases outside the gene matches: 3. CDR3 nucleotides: TGTGCCAGCAGCTTACTAGCGGGTTTCCAAGAGACCCAGTACTTC. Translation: CASSLLAGFQETQYF.

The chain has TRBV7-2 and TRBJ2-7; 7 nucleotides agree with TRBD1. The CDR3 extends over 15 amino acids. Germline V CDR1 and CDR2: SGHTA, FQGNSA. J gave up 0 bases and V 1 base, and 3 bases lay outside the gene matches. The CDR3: CASSLEGQSSYEQYF. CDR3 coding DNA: TGTGCCAGCAGCTTAGAGGGACAGAGCTCCTACGAGCAGTACTTC.

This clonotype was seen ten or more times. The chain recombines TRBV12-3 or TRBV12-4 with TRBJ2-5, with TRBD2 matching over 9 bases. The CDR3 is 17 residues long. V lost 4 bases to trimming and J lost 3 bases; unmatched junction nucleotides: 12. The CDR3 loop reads CASSSLPNKRGEETQYF. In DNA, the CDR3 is TGTGCCAGCAGTTCCCTGCCGAATAAGCGGGGGGAAGAGACCCAGTACTTC.

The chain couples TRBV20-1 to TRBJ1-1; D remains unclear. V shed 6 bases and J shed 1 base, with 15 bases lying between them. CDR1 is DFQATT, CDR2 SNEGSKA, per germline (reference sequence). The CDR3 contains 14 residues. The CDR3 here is CSARKGTANTEAFF. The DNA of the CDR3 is TGCAGTGCCCGCAAAGGAACAGCGAACACTGAAGCTTTCTTT.